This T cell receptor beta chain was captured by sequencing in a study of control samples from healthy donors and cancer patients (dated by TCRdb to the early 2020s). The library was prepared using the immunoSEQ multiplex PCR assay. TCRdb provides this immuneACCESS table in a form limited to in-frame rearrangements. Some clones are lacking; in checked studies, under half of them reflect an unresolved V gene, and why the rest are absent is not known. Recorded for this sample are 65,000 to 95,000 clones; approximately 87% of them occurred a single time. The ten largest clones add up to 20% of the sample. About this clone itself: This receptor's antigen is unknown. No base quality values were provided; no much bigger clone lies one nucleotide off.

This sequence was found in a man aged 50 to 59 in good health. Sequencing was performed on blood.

The sequence in DNA is TGTGCCACCAGCAGAGGGCAGGGGAAAGCTTTCTTT. Its protein is CATSRGQGKAFF. The sequence joins TRBV15 to TRBJ1-1; the best D guess is TRBD1, with 6 bases matching. The germline V gene (reference sequence) provides CDR1 LNHNV and CDR2 YYDKDF. Counted from cysteine to phenylalanine, this CDR3 has 12 amino acids. Only the CDR3 portion is preserved as DNA: 36 bases, with reading frame beginning at the first base. V and J lose 1 base and 9 bases, and a span of 9 bases separates them.